This T cell receptor (beta chain) was captured in a study of blood T cells in healthy people across ages. This clonotype was seen a handful of times. Its antigen is currently unknown. The junction departs from the called germline gene at one end, perhaps through a read error. A J-beta primer mix and a sample-barcoded 5' primer were used in a second PCR of about 7 to 12 cycles. In TCRdb, the 5' RACE reads were re-called with MiXCR into one record per CDR3 protein. Of around 2 million distinct CDR3 sequences listed, approximately 39% are singletons. General study findings and limits: In older individuals, TCR beta diversity per million T cells was lower, falling roughly linearly with age.

The specimen was blood. The TCR sequence derives from a human donor in good health.

This chain's CDR3 is CASGLLGGETQYF. The CDR3 nucleotides read TGTGCCAGCGGCTTGTTGGGGGGAGAGACCCAGTACTTC. This chain connects TRBV5-5 to TRBJ2-5, with D tentatively TRBD2 (6 bases). The length of the CDR3 is 13 residues. From germline, CDR1 is SGHKS and CDR2 YYEKEE (reference sequence).